Each of the 12 T cell receptor beta chains below was sequenced from the same sample in a study of OX40 agonist ivuxolimab in advanced cancers. Preparation of the library involved the immunoSEQ multiplex PCR assay. TCRdb stores this immuneACCESS table with in-frame sequences only. Part of the clones is absent; in the studies checked, under half of the shortfall reflects unresolved V genes, and no reason is known for the rest. This sample has around 64,000 clones in its table, and less than 90% of those were observed once. Jointly, the top ten make up 7.9% of the sample. The sequencing here drew on CD4+ or CD8+ T cells sorted from blood, taken in a trial of the OX40 agonist ivuxolimab. These receptors were taken from an adult with an advanced solid tumor such as melanoma, head and neck, liver or kidney cancer.

This clone appeared once. The chain recombines TRBV19 with TRBJ1-6; TRBD1 agrees at 8 bases. Germline V gene data show CDR1 as LNHDA and CDR2 as SQIVND (reference sequence). This CDR3 spans 15 amino acids. V shed 5 bases, J shed 7 bases, and the junction held 7 bases outside the gene matches. The CDR3 sequence: CASSFGTGRNSPLHF. In DNA, the CDR3 is TGTGCCAGTAGTTTTGGGACAGGACGAAATTCACCCCTCCACTTT.

The chain combines TRBV6-5 with TRBJ1-1; TRBD1 is a possible D gene (5 bases). The germline V gene has CDR1 MNHEY and CDR2 SVGAGI. This CDR3 comprises 13 residues. V dropped 8 bases and J dropped 8 bases, with 18 bases sitting between them. The CDR3 bases are TGTGCCAGCGCTCTTGTATGGGGCGCGGAAGCTTTCTTT. This encodes CASALVWGAEAFF.

The genes are TRBV7-3 and TRBJ1-1; D possibly corresponds to TRBD1 (6 bases). The germline V and J ends were trimmed by 1 base and 4 bases, with 13 bases remaining between them. The CDR3 spans 15 residues. Germline values: CDR1 SGHTA, CDR2 FQGTGA. This CDR3 is CASSLRGGQTTEAFF. CDR3 DNA: TGTGCCAGCAGCTTAAGGGGAGGACAGACCACTGAAGCTTTCTTT.

In its sample, this clone was seen once. This chain connects TRBV10-3 to TRBJ2-7; TRBD1 is a possible D gene (5 bases). The CDR3 has 13 residues. The germline gives CDR1 ENHRY, CDR2 SYGVKD. Trimming removed 2 bases at V and 4 bases at J, with 9 bases between. The DNA of the CDR3 is TGTGCCATCAGTGAGCCCCCAGGGTACGAGCAGTACTTC. Translation: CAISEPPGYEQYF.

The V call is TRBV29-1, the J call TRBJ1-2; 10 nucleotides align to TRBD1. Losses at the gene ends were 7 bases for V and 0 bases for J; bases not matched to a gene: 8. Germline lookup yields CDR1 SQVTM and CDR2 ANQGSEA. This CDR3 is 15 amino acids long. The chain's CDR3 is CSARDRGEPNYGYTF. CDR3 bases: TGCAGCGCCCGGGACAGGGGCGAGCCTAACTATGGCTACACCTTC. The variable domain in full, with the rest retrieved from reference TRBV29-1 and TRBJ1-2, is SAVISQKPSRDICQRGTSLTIQCQVDSQVTMMFWYRQQPGQSLTLIATANQGSEATYESGFVIDKFPISRPNLTFSTLTVSNMSPEDSSIYLCSARDRGEPNYGYTFGSGTRLTVV.

The chain joins TRBV27 to TRBJ2-5, with a weak D call TRBD2 (5 bases). The CDR3 sequence is 14 residues long. Trimming pared 0 bases from V and 5 bases from J, leaving 10 bases between. Germline V lookup: CDR1 MNHEY, CDR2 SMNVEV (reference sequence). CDR3 in DNA: TGTGCCAGCAGTTTATCGGGAGTGCGGGAGACCCAGTACTTC. Amino acids: CASSLSGVRETQYF.

The chain joins TRBV7-2 to TRBJ2-7, with D perhaps assigned TRBD1 or TRBD2 (5 bases each). Germline values: CDR1 SGHTA, CDR2 FQGNSA. The V end was cut by 1 base, the J end by 5 bases, with 9 bases between. This CDR3 comprises 13 residues. The CDR3: CASSLGRDHEQYF. The CDR3 DNA reads as TGTGCCAGCAGCTTAGGCCGGGACCACGAGCAGTACTTC. Together with reference TRBV7-2 and TRBJ2-7, the CDR3 gives the full variable domain: GAGVSQSPSNKVTEKGKDVELRCDPISGHTALYWYRQSLGQGLEFLIYFQGNSAPDKSGLPSDRFSAERTGGSVSTLTIQRTQQEDSAVYLCASSLGRDHEQYFGPGTRLTVT.

The table lists this clone with a count of one. The V and J genes are TRBV5-4 and TRBJ1-4, with 8 bases aligning to TRBD1. There are 15 residues in the CDR3. From germline, CDR1 is SGHNT and CDR2 YYREEE (reference sequence). V lost 1 base and J lost 5; bases outside the gene matches: 4. CDR3 protein: CASSLSGQGNEKLFF. The CDR3 nucleotides are TGTGCCAGCAGCTTGTCAGGACAGGGAAATGAAAAACTGTTTTTT.

The chain carries TRBV7-9 and TRBJ2-1; tentatively, D is TRBD1 (5 bases). This CDR3 is 16 amino acids long. The V end was cut by 5 bases, the J end by 7 bases, with 21 bases between. The germline V gene encodes CDR1 SEHNR and CDR2 FQNEAQ (reference sequence). The chain's CDR3 is CASSPRVGLQGNEQFF. CDR3 bases: TGTGCCAGCAGCCCCAGGGTGGGGCTCCAGGGTAATGAGCAGTTCTTC.

The V and J genes are TRBV7-3 and TRBJ1-1, with a weak D call TRBD1 (5 bases). CDR3 size: 14 residues. Germline CDR1 and CDR2: SGHTA and FQGTGA. Trimming removed 5 bases from V and 1 base from J, with 11 bases in between. This chain's CDR3 is CASSPGDRNTEAFF. As DNA, the CDR3 is TGTGCCAGCAGCCCCGGGGACCGGAACACTGAAGCTTTCTTT.

The chain recombines TRBV15 with TRBJ2-5; perhaps TRBD1 as D (7 bases). This CDR3 has 15 amino acids. From germline, CDR1 is LNHNV and CDR2 YYDKDF (reference sequence). V lost 4 bases, J lost 4 bases, and 16 bases lay in between. The DNA for the CDR3 is TGTGCCACCAGCACGGAGGGGGACAGACGAGAGACCCAGTACTTC. It specifies CATSTEGDRRETQYF. Full variable domain (rest looked up from reference TRBV15 and TRBJ2-5): DAMVIQNPRYQVTQFGKPVTLSCSQTLNHNVMYWYQQKSSQAPKLLFHYYDKDFNNEADTPDNFQSRRPNTSFCFLDIRSPGLGDTAMYLCATSTEGDRRETQYFGPGTRLLVL.

The chain links TRBV2 to TRBJ1-5, with 11 bases identical to TRBD1. In germline, CDR1 is SNHLY, CDR2 FYNNEI. The CDR3 totals 15 residues. V lost 5 bases to trimming and J lost 3 bases; unmatched junction nucleotides: 3. CDR3 sequence reads: CASSPGQGANQPQHF. CDR3 nucleotide sequence: TGTGCCAGCAGTCCAGGACAGGGGGCCAATCAGCCCCAGCATTTT. The complete variable domain, with remaining parts taken from reference TRBV2 and TRBJ1-5, reads EPEVTQTPSHQVTQMGQEVILRCVPISNHLYFYWYRQILGQKVEFLVSFYNNEISEKSEIFDDQFSVERPDGSNFTLKIRSTKLEDSAMYFCASSPGQGANQPQHFGDGTRLSIL.